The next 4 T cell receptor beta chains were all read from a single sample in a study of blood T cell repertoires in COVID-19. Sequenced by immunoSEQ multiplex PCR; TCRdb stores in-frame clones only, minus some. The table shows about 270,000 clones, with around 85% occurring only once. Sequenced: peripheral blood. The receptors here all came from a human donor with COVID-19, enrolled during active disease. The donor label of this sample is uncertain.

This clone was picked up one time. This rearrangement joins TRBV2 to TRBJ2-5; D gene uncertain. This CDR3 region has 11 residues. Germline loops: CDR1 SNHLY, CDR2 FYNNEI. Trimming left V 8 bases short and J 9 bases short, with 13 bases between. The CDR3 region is CASRSFAAQYF. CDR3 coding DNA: TGTGCCAGCCGCTCGTTCGCGGCCCAGTACTTC.

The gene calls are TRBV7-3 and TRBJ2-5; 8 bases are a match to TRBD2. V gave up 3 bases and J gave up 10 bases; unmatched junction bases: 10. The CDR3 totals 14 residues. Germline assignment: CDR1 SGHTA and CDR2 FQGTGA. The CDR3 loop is CASSFGTRGASQYF. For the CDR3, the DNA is TGTGCCAGCAGCTTCGGGACTAGGGGAGCGAGCCAGTACTTC. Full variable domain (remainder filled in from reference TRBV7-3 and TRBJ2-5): GAGVSQTPSNKVTEKGKYVELRCDPISGHTALYWYRQSLGQGPEFLIYFQGTGAADDSGLPNDRFFAVRPEGSVSTLKIQRTERGDSAVYLCASSFGTRGASQYFGPGTRLLVL.

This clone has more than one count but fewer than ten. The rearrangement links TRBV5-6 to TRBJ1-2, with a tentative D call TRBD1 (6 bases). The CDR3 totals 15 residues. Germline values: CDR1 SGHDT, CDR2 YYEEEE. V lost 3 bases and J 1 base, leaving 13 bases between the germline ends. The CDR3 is CASSYDRLDNYGYTF. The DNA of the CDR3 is TGTGCCAGCAGCTATGACAGGTTGGATAACTATGGCTACACCTTC.

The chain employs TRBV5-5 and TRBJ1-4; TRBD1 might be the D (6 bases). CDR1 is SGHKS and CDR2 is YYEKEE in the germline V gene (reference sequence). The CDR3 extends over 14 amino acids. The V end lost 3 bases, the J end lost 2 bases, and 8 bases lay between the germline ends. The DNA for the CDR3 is TGTGCCAGCAGCTCAGGGGCGACTAATGAAAAACTGTTTTTT. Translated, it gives CASSSGATNEKLFF.